This T cell receptor (beta chain) stems from a study of blood T cell repertoires in COVID-19. Method: immunoSEQ multiplex PCR; TCRdb's copy keeps in-frame clones and lacks some. The sample includes approximately 530,000 clones, 70% to 90% of them seen just once. This CDR3 is 12 amino acids long. Germline V lookup: CDR1 MNHEY, CDR2 SMNVEV (reference sequence). Trimming shortened V by 2 bases and J by 8 bases, and 9 bases separated the two germline ends. The clonotype was recovered from a woman aged 45-60 years with COVID-19, enrolled during active disease. The chain couples TRBV27 to TRBJ1-1; perhaps TRBD1 as D (5 bases). Material: peripheral blood. CDR3 coding DNA: TGTGCCAGCAGTTTAGGAACAGGAGAAGCTTTCTTT. It translates to CASSLGTGEAFF.